This T cell receptor (beta chain) originates from a study of radiation and T cells in renal cell carcinoma. The wider study: Nephrectomy followed 15 Gy stereotactic body radiation by 4 weeks.

Concerning this clone itself: The antigen remains unidentified.

The study's findings and limits: Without pretreatment biopsies, baseline tumor clonotype presence was undetermined.

As to time point: blood 2 weeks post-SBRT. Noted treatment: 15 Gy SBRT to primary tumor, nephrectomy 4 weeks later. This renal cell carcinoma was of the clear cell type. This CDR3 spans 15 amino acids. The V end was cut by 4 bases, the J end by 5 bases, with 16 bases between. Germline-derived CDR1 and CDR2 are SGHRS and YFSETQ. Profiling relied on immunoSEQ multiplex PCR, and the TCRdb table lists in-frame clones only, not all of them. The sample includes 70,000 or so clones, about 81% of them seen just once. The chain employs TRBV5-1 and TRBJ1-5, with a possible D match to TRBD1 (5 bases). Sequencing was performed on blood, taken from a patient whose treatment included radiotherapy and nephrectomy. This receptor was obtained from a man aged 55-75 years with renal cell carcinoma. The chain's CDR3 is CASSPDPREDQPQHF. CDR3 nucleotide sequence: TGCGCCAGCAGCCCAGACCCCAGGGAAGATCAGCCCCAGCATTTT.